This TCR beta chain comes out of a study of blood T cell repertoires in COVID-19. Across the whole study: Samples came from the United States, Italy and Spain, spanning acute and convalescent COVID-19.

Authors' analysis steps: Amplifying reference gene primers gave estimates of nucleated cell counts. The table came from immunoSEQ multiplex PCR; TCRdb's copy has only in-frame clones and leaves some out. V and J calls and clone size follow that table, whereas D and trimming were derived from the DNA. The sample lists about 130,000 clones; 70% to 90% were seen once. Trimming cost V 1 base and J 1 base, with 6 bases left between them. Germline CDR1 SGHRS, CDR2 YFSETQ. The CDR3 contains 13 residues. The genes are TRBV5-1 and TRBJ2-7, with D maybe TRBD2 (5 bases). The clonotype originates from a woman aged 50 to 60 with acute or convalescent COVID-19. Sequencing was performed on peripheral blood. CDR3 nucleotide sequence: TGCGCCAGCAGCTTGTGGACTTCCTACGAGCAGTACTTC. Its translation: CASSLWTSYEQYF.